Presented here are 5 T cell receptor beta chains from one specimen sequenced in a study of shared clonotypes between healthy human individuals (dated by TCRdb to about 2020). CD8 naive samples were CD45RO-negative cells positively selected for CCR7, giving a CD45RA+CCR7+ population that excluded TemRA cells. The library was built by means of the immunoSEQ multiplex PCR assay. This immuneACCESS table, as held by TCRdb, lists in-frame sequences with V and J called but not all clones. Of the missing ones, under half trace to an unresolved V gene in checked studies; the others have no known cause. This sample holds around 2,000,000 clones; just over 90% were observed only once. Of the sample, about 1.5% is held by the ten largest clones. Sequencing used naive CD8+ T cells from PBMCs. What the cell subset or site label conveys for this sample: CD45RA+CCR7+. The receptors originated from a man younger than 35 in good health. Some clones in this sample may be carry-over from other donors' samples.

J is TRBJ2-7 and V is TRBV29-1, with 12 positions matching TRBD2. V gave up 1 base and J gave up 4 bases; unmatched junction bases: 8. The V gene's germline CDR1 is SQVTM and CDR2 ANQGSEA. This CDR3 region has 16 residues. CDR3 sequence reads: CSVEGPSSGRVYEQYF. CDR3 DNA: TGCAGCGTTGAAGGCCCCTCTAGCGGGAGGGTGTACGAGCAGTACTTC.

The rearrangement links TRBV29-1 to TRBJ2-5; a possible D gene is TRBD1 (5 bases). The J call is in doubt because the DNA end fits TRBJ2-7 better. Germline V lookup: CDR1 SQVTM, CDR2 ANQGSEA. The CDR3 runs 12 residues. CDR3 bases: TGCAGCTACAGGATGGGCTTCTACGAGCAGTACTTC. Translating gives CSYRMGFYEQYF.

The chain's CDR3 is CTSSLWGGSKNIQYF. DNA for the CDR3: TGCACCAGCAGCCTATGGGGCGGGAGTAAAAACATTCAGTACTTC. V gene TRBV1 combines with J gene TRBJ2-4; the D call TRBD2 from the table was never checked on the DNA. TRBV1 is labeled a pseudogene. The CDR3 extends over 15 amino acids.

The chain combines TRBV7-8 with TRBJ2-1; D call uncertain. CDR1 and CDR2 (germline): SGHVS, FQNEAQ. The CDR3 covers 11 residues. V gave up 6 bases and J gave up 3 bases, with 3 bases separating them. CDR3 amino acids: CASRDYNEQFF. CDR3 in DNA: TGTGCCAGCAGGGACTACAATGAGCAGTTCTTC.

The chain combines TRBV7-9 with TRBJ2-1; D might be TRBD1 or TRBD2, each matching 6 bases. The V gene lost 5 bases and the J gene lost 5 bases, with 16 bases spanning the gap. The length of the CDR3 is 15 residues. Germline assignment: CDR1 SEHNR and CDR2 FQNEAQ (reference sequence). In DNA, the CDR3 is TGTGCCAGCAGCCTGGAGGGGGGAATGAACAATGAGCAGTTCTTC. Amino acids: CASSLEGGMNNEQFF.